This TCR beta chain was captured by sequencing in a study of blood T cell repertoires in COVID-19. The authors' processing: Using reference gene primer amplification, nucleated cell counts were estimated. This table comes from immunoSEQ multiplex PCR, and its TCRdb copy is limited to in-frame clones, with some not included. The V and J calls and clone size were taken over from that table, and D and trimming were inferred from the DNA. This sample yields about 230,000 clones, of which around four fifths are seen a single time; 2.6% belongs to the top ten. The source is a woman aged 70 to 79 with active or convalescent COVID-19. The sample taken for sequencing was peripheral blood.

The CDR3 bases are TGCGCCAGCAGCTTGGCCGCTCTAGCGGGAGTTGTCGAGCAGTACTTC. Its protein is CASSLAALAGVVEQYF. This chain connects TRBV5-1 to TRBJ2-7, with 10 bases aligning to TRBD2. V dropped 0 bases and J dropped 6; count of bases not matched to a gene: 9. The CDR3 runs 16 residues. Germline V CDR1 and CDR2: SGHRS, YFSETQ.